The following is a T cell receptor (beta chain) sequence with its context. Germline assignment: CDR1 LNHNV and CDR2 YYDKDF (reference sequence). The CDR3 has 17 amino acids. The ends lost 0 bases at V and 0 bases at J; junction bases unmatched: 5. The data are from a study of blood T cell repertoires in COVID-19. Libraries were prepared by immunoSEQ multiplex PCR; TCRdb keeps only in-frame clonotypes and omits some of them. Of fewer than 200,000 clones listed, about four fifths are singletons. The chain carries TRBV15 and TRBJ2-1; TRBD2 agrees at 7 bases. The clonotype originates from a woman aged 70-85 years with COVID-19, enrolled during active disease. Sequencing was done on a sample of peripheral blood. CDR3 region: CATSREGLTSSYNEQFF. Here the CDR3 DNA reads TGTGCCACCAGCAGAGAGGGACTAACAAGCTCCTACAATGAGCAGTTCTTC. The full variable domain, in which reference TRBV15 and TRBJ2-1 provide the parts outside the CDR3, is DAMVIQNPRYQVTQFGKPVTLSCSQTLNHNVMYWYQQKSSQAPKLLFHYYDKDFNNEADTPDNFQSRRPNTSFCFLDIRSPGLGDTAMYLCATSREGLTSSYNEQFFGPGTRLTVL.